This TCR beta chain derives from a study of T cell responses to AZD1222 COVID-19 vaccine. Assay used: immunoSEQ multiplex PCR; TCRdb lists only in-frame clones, some missing. This sample has some 180,000 clones; almost 90% occur once, and the top ten carry less than 0.55%. This CDR3 is 14 amino acids long. Per germline, CDR1 SNHLY and CDR2 FYNNEI. Trimming took 3 bases from V and 4 from J, leaving 12 bases between them. V gene TRBV2 combines with J gene TRBJ1-1; D possibly corresponds to TRBD1 (5 bases). The specimen was peripheral blood, collected on day 0 of AZD1222 vaccination. The sequence derives from an adult in good health. CDR3 nucleotides: TGTGCCAGCAGTGATTGGGGTCAGGGCACTGAAGCTTTCTTT. This translates into CASSDWGQGTEAFF.